A selection of T cell receptor beta chains follows, all from one sample in a study of control samples from healthy donors and cancer patients. TCRdb's copy holds only in-frame clones and misses some; the assay was immunoSEQ multiplex PCR. The sample includes around 79,000 clones, 93% of them seen just once. The sequenced sample was PBMCs. The receptors come from a woman aged 40 to 50 with lung cancer. Each CDR3 is given with its conserved first and last residue. Each record gives: J gene, V gene, CDR3 protein.

TRBJ1-2 TRBV7-9 CASSLSFNYGYTF
TRBJ1-1 TRBV3-1/TRBV3-2 CASSQVKTSQAFF
TRBJ2-1 TRBV7-2 CASSLASGGNNEQFF
TRBJ1-1 TRBV11-1 CASSIYRAWGNTEAFF
TRBJ1-1 TRBV27 CASRRLAALQGDTEAFF
TRBJ2-3 TRBV29-1 CSVASNTGDTQYF
TRBJ1-6 TRBV3-1/TRBV3-2 CASSQVSRGISPLHF
TRBJ1-1 TRBV3-1/TRBV3-2 CASSQGGTAEAFF
TRBJ2-2 TRBV11-3 CASSGSGGDTGELFF
TRBJ2-7 TRBV27 CASRTGTGPYEQYF
TRBJ2-3 TRBV19 CASSVLQTTITDTQYF
TRBJ1-3 TRBV9 CASTLGGGNTIYF